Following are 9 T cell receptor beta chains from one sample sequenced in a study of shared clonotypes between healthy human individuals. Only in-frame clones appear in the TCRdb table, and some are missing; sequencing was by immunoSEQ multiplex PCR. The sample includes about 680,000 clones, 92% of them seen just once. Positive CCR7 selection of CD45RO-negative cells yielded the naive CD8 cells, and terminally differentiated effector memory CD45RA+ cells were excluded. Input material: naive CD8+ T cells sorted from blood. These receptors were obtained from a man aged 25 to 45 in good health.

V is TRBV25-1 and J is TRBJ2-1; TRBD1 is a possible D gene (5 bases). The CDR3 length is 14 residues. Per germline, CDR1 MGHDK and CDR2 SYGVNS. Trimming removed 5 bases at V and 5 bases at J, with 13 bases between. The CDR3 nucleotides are TGTGCCAGCAGTCGAACAGGAACTAACAATGAGCAGTTCTTC. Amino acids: CASSRTGTNNEQFF.

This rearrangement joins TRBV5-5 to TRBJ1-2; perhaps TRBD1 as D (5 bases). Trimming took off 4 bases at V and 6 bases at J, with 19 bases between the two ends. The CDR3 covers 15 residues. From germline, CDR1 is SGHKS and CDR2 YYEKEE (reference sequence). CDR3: CASSDPGTGDHGYTF. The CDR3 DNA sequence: TGTGCCAGCAGCGACCCCGGGACCGGGGATCATGGCTACACCTTC.

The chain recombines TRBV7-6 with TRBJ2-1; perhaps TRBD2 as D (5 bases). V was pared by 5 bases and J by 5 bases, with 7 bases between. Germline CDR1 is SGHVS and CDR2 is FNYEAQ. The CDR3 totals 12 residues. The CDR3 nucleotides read TGTGCCAGCAGCGTCGGGGACAATGAGCAGTTCTTC. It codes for CASSVGDNEQFF.

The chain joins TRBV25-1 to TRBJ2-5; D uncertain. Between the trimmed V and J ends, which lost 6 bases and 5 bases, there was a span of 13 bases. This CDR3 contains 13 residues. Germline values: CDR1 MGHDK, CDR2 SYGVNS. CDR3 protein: CASSAPDEETQYF. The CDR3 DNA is TGTGCCAGCAGCGCCCCGGATGAGGAGACCCAGTACTTC.

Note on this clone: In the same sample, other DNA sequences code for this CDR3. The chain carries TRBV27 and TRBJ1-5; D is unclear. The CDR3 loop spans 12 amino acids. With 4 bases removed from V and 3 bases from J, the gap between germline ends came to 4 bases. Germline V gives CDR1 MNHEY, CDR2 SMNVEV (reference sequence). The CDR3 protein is CASSSANQPQHF. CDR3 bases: TGTGCCAGCAGTTCGGCCAATCAGCCCCAGCATTTT.

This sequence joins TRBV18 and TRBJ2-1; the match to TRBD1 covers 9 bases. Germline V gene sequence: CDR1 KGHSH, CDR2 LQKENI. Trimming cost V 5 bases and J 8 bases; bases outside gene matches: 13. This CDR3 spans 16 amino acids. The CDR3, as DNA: TGTGCCAGCTCAAAAAAACCGGGACAGGGTCGGGATGAGCAGTTCTTC. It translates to CASSKKPGQGRDEQFF.

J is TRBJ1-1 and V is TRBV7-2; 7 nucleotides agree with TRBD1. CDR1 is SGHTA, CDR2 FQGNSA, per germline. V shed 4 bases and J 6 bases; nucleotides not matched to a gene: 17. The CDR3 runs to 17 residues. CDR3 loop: CASSSPGQTLPTAEAFF. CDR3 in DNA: TGTGCCAGCAGCTCACCGGGACAGACCCTGCCCACGGCTGAAGCTTTCTTT.

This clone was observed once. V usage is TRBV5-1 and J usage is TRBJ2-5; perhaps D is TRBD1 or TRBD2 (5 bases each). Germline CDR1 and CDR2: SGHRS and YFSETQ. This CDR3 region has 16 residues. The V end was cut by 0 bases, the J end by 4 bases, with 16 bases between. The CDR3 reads CASSLGPEGPPETQYF. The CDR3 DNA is TGCGCCAGCAGCTTGGGTCCTGAGGGGCCGCCAGAGACCCAGTACTTC.

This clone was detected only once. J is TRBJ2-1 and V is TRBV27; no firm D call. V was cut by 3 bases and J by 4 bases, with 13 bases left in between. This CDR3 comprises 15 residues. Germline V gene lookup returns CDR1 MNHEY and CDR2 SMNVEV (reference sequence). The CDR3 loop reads CASSFGRASYNEQFF. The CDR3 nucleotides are TGTGCCAGCAGTTTCGGTAGGGCGTCTTACAATGAGCAGTTCTTC.